This T cell receptor (beta chain) derives from a study of T cell repertoires in cytomegalovirus infection. For the study at large: Public TCR beta signatures indicated both CMV infection and matching HLA type.

This clonotype has at least ten counts. Its specificity is unknown. TCRdb redid the calling of the reads with MiXCR, one entry per CDR3 protein. Here the sample spans some 900,000 distinct CDR3 sequences, 32% being singletons. V was shortened by 3 bases and J by 8 bases, with 7 bases between the two germline ends. There are 11 residues in the CDR3. The specimen comprised cultured CD8+ T cells from PBMCs, sampled from culture after CMV antigen stimulation. The clonotype originates from a human donor in good health (CMV status not recorded). Some clones in this sample may be carry-over from other donors' samples. The chain has TRBV12-3 or TRBV12-4 and TRBJ1-1; D is uncertain. The CDR3 DNA reads TGTGCCAGCAGTTTTAACAGCGAAGCTTTCTTT. Protein: CASSFNSEAFF.